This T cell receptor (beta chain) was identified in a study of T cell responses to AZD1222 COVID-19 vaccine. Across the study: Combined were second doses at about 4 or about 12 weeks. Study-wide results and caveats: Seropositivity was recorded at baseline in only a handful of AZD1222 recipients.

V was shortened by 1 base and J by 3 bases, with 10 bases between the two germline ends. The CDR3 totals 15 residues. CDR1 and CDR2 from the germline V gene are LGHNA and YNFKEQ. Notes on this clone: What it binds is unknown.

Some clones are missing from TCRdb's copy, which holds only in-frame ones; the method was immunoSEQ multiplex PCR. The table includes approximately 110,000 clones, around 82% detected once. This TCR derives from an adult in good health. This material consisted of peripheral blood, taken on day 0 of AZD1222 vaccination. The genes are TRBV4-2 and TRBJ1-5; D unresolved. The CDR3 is CASSQGGQANQPQHF. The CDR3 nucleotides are TGTGCCAGCAGCCAAGGAGGCCAAGCCAATCAGCCCCAGCATTTT.